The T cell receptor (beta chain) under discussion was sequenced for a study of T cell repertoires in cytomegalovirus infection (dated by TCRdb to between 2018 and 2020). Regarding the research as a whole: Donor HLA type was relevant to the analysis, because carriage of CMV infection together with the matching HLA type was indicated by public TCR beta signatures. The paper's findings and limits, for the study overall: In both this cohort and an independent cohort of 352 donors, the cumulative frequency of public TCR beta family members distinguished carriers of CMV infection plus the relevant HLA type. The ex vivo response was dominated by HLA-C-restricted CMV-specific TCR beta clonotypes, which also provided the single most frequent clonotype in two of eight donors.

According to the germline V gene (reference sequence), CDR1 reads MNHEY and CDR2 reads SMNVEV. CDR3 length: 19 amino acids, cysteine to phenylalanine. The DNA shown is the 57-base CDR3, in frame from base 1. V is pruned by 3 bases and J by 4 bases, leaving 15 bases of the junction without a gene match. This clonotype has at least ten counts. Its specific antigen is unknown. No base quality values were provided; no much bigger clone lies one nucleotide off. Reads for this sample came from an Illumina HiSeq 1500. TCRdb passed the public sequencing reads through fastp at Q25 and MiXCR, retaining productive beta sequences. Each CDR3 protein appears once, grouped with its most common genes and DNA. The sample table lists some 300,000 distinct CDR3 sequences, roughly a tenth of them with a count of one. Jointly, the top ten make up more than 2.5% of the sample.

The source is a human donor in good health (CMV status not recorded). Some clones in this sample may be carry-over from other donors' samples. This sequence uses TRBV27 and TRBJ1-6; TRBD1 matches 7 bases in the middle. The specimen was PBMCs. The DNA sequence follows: TGTGCCAGCAGTTTGCGTAGCGTTCGGACAGGACGATATAATTCACCCCTCCACTTT. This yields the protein CASSLRSVRTGRYNSPLHF.